The 23 T cell receptor beta chains listed next were all sequenced from one sample in a study of beta chain features in type 1 diabetes. Investigators reverse transcribed all isolated RNA, so they sequenced expressed TCRB transcripts. Some clones are missing from TCRdb's copy, which holds only in-frame ones; the method was immunoSEQ multiplex PCR. The sample lists about 900,000 clones; 17% were seen once. The source material was naive CD4+ T cells from blood. These receptors were collected from a woman younger than 30 in good health.

This clone has a handful of counts. Different DNA sequences within this sample yield the same CDR3. This chain joins TRBV28 and TRBJ2-7; 10 bases align to TRBD1. Germline V CDR1 and CDR2: MDHEN, SYDVKM. The V and J ends lost 6 bases and 7 bases, in that order; junction bases with no gene match: 9. This CDR3 region has 14 residues. Here the CDR3 reads CASSPGDRGGEQYF. CDR3 in DNA: TGTGCCAGCAGCCCAGGGGACAGGGGCGGTGAGCAGTACTTC.

In DNA form, the CDR3 reads TGTGCCAGCAGTCCAGCTTCTGGGCGGGGCGGCTACACCTTC. It codes for CASSPASGRGGYTF. The chain combines TRBV28 with TRBJ1-2; possible D gene TRBD1, 5 bases. Looked up from germline, CDR1 is MDHEN and CDR2 is SYDVKM. This CDR3 comprises 14 residues. Between the trimmed V and J ends, which lost 5 bases and 8 bases, there was a span of 18 bases.

The V gene is TRBV11-2, the J gene TRBJ2-4; D is unresolved. Germline assignment: CDR1 SGHAT and CDR2 FQNNGV. Trimming removed 1 base from V and 2 bases from J, with 6 bases in between. The CDR3 extends over 14 amino acids. This chain's CDR3 is CASSLGTSKNIQYF. The CDR3 DNA is TGTGCCAGCAGCTTAGGCACTTCCAAAAACATTCAGTACTTC.

The chain is built from TRBV5-1 and TRBJ2-1, with 7 bases fitting TRBD2. Germline V lookup: CDR1 SGHRS, CDR2 YFSETQ. CDR3 length: 16 residues. V dropped 4 bases and J dropped 4; count of bases not matched to a gene: 11. CDR3 in amino acids: CASSPMLGLLYNEQFF. The CDR3 DNA reads as TGCGCCAGCAGCCCTATGCTGGGACTATTATACAATGAGCAGTTCTTC.

Only a few counts were recorded for this clone. V usage is TRBV5-1 and J usage is TRBJ2-3; 7 nucleotides line up with TRBD1. From germline, CDR1 is SGHRS and CDR2 YFSETQ. The CDR3 runs 15 residues. V dropped 2 bases and J dropped 6; count of bases not matched to a gene: 9. The CDR3 coding sequence is TGCGCCAGCAGCTTAGAACCGACAGGGACGGATACGCAGTATTTT. It encodes CASSLEPTGTDTQYF.

The chain uses TRBV28 and TRBJ2-4; D remains ambiguous. Germline CDR1 and CDR2: MDHEN and SYDVKM. The V gene lost 5 bases and the J gene lost 1 base, with 15 bases spanning the gap. The CDR3 is 16 amino acids. DNA for the CDR3: TGTGCCAGCAGTCCCGCAGGAACGGCCGCCAAAAACATTCAGTACTTC. Its translation is CASSPAGTAAKNIQYF.

Remarks on this clone: One end of the junction is discordant with germline, which a read error may explain. The V call is TRBV11-2, the J call TRBJ2-6, with D hard to call. The germline V gene encodes CDR1 SGHAT and CDR2 FQNNGV. This CDR3 spans 15 amino acids. The chain's CDR3 is CASSLAPSGANVLTF. In DNA, the CDR3 is TGTGCCAGCAGTTTAGCACCTTCTGGGGCCAACGTCCTGACTTTC.

This clone was counted a few times. This chain uses TRBV7-9 with TRBJ2-7, with 9 bases lining up with TRBD1. CDR3 length: 14 amino acids. Germline V gene data show CDR1 as SEHNR and CDR2 as FQNEAQ (reference sequence). The V and J ends lost 4 bases and 4 bases, in that order; junction bases with no gene match: 5. The CDR3 DNA sequence: TGTGCCAGCAGCTACGACAGGGGGATATACGAGCAGTACTTC. This gives the protein CASSYDRGIYEQYF.

This clone was observed a handful of times. The CDR3 loop reads CSVRSAGTGRDGYTF. The CDR3 region has the DNA TGCAGCGTTCGGTCGGCCGGGACAGGGAGGGATGGCTACACCTTC. The chain joins TRBV29-1 to TRBJ1-2, with 9 positions matching TRBD1. The ends lost 5 bases at V and 6 bases at J; junction bases unmatched: 13. CDR1 and CDR2 (germline): SQVTM, ANQGSEA. The CDR3 covers 15 residues.

This clone was seen once. This rearrangement joins TRBV6-5 to TRBJ1-1, with 9 bases identical to TRBD1. The germline V gene encodes CDR1 MNHEY and CDR2 SVGAGI. This CDR3 is 12 amino acids long. V lost 6 bases, J lost 11 bases, and 7 bases stayed unmatched. The DNA for the CDR3 is TGTGCCAGCAGGCCTGGGACAGGGTTTGCTTTCTTT. As protein: CASRPGTGFAFF.

This chain links TRBV6-1 with TRBJ1-4; no firm D call. Deletions cut 2 bases from V and 4 bases from J, with 14 bases between. This CDR3 contains 16 residues. Germline V CDR1 and CDR2: MNHNS, SASEGT. In nucleotides, the CDR3 is TGTGCCAGCAGTGAAACCCGGGCTTTGGATAATGAAAAACTGTTTTTT. Translated: CASSETRALDNEKLFF.

This clone was seen more than once but under ten times. V usage is TRBV9 and J usage is TRBJ1-1, with D perhaps TRBD1 (6 bases). Trimming took 4 bases from V and 6 from J, leaving 16 bases between them. The CDR3 runs to 14 residues. Germline loops: CDR1 SGDLS, CDR2 YYNGEE. CDR3: CASSTQGEGAEAFF. The CDR3 DNA reads as TGTGCCAGCAGCACACAGGGTGAGGGCGCTGAAGCTTTCTTT.

The chain combines TRBV29-1 with TRBJ1-1, with D perhaps TRBD1 (5 bases). The germline V gene has CDR1 SQVTM and CDR2 ANQGSEA. The CDR3 has 14 amino acids. V was pared by 5 bases and J by 11 bases, with 24 bases between. This CDR3 is CSVPGYSGVTSAFF. CDR3 nucleotides: TGCAGCGTTCCAGGATATTCGGGGGTTACCTCGGCTTTCTTT.

This clone appeared a few times. J is TRBJ1-5 and V is TRBV27; the D gene is possibly TRBD1 (5 bases). V was pared by 3 bases and J by 9 bases, with 18 bases between. The CDR3 runs 15 residues. Germline V CDR1 and CDR2: MNHEY, SMNVEV (reference sequence). CDR3 sequence reads: CASSFLSDGTGPQHF. The DNA of the CDR3 is TGTGCCAGCAGTTTTTTGTCAGATGGGACTGGGCCCCAGCATTTT.

The sample holds a few counts of this clone. The chain combines TRBV7-9 with TRBJ1-2, with TRBD1 identical over 8 bases. Germline-derived CDR1 and CDR2 are SEHNR and FQNEAQ (reference sequence). This CDR3 comprises 13 residues. After removal of 6 bases from V and 4 bases from J, the junction contained 4 bases not matched to a gene. CDR3 region: CASRAGGSYGYTF. CDR3 nucleotide sequence: TGTGCCAGCAGAGCAGGGGGCTCCTATGGCTACACCTTC.

V usage is TRBV2 and J usage is TRBJ2-1; unclear D gene. The CDR3 loop spans 13 amino acids. Germline V gives CDR1 SNHLY, CDR2 FYNNEI. Trimming pared 4 bases from V and 4 bases from J, leaving 8 bases between. CDR3 nucleotide sequence: TGTGCCAGCAGTGGGAGCGAATACAATGAGCAGTTCTTC. As protein: CASSGSEYNEQFF.

Worth noting for this clone: A read error may explain this, as a much larger clone is one base away. The chain combines TRBV11-2 with TRBJ1-2; D may be TRBD1 (5 bases). The CDR3 extends over 11 amino acids. Germline V gives CDR1 SGHAT, CDR2 FQNNGV. The germline V and J ends were trimmed by 5 bases and 6 bases, with 7 bases remaining between them. The CDR3 loop reads CASSQGDGYTF. CDR3 nucleotide sequence: TGTGCCAGCAGCCAAGGGGATGGCTACACCTTC.

This clone is a singleton in its sample. V is TRBV5-4 and J is TRBJ2-1; no clear D. With 3 bases removed from V and 8 bases from J, the gap between germline ends came to 12 bases. The CDR3 covers 13 residues. Germline lookup yields CDR1 SGHNT and CDR2 YYREEE (reference sequence). CDR3: CASSYKGADEQFF. As DNA, the CDR3 is TGTGCCAGCAGCTACAAGGGTGCCGATGAGCAGTTCTTC. Drawing the rest from reference TRBV5-4 and TRBJ2-1, the complete variable domain is ETGVTQSPTHLIKTRGQQVTLRCSSQSGHNTVSWYQQALGQGPQFIFQYYREEENGRGNFPPRFSGLQFPNYSSELNVNALELDDSALYLCASSYKGADEQFFGPGTRLTVL.

This clone has a handful of counts. The J gene is TRBJ2-7, the V gene TRBV14; D may be TRBD1 or TRBD2 (5 bases each). This CDR3 spans 14 amino acids. Germline V CDR1 and CDR2: SGHDN, FVKESK. Trimming shortened V by 5 bases and J by 6 bases, and 17 bases separated the two germline ends. CDR3 nucleotide sequence: TGTGCCAGCAGCTCAGGGACGCGAGCACCCGAGCAGTACTTC. This codes for CASSSGTRAPEQYF.

Only a few counts were recorded for this clone. V and J are TRBV18 and TRBJ2-3, with a possible D match to TRBD2 (7 bases). This CDR3 has 15 amino acids. The germline V gene encodes CDR1 KGHSH and CDR2 LQKENI. V lost 3 bases to trimming and J lost 6 bases, with 16 bases between them. CDR3 nucleotide sequence: TGTGCCAGCTCACCTCAAGCGGGACAATCGGATACGCAGTATTTT. Protein: CASSPQAGQSDTQYF.

This clone was recorded a few times. This sequence joins TRBV7-9 and TRBJ2-7; D not certain. Per the germline V gene, CDR1 is SEHNR and CDR2 is FQNEAQ (reference sequence). The CDR3 totals 15 residues. Trimming took off 0 bases at V and 0 bases at J, with 9 bases between the two ends. DNA of the CDR3: TGTGCCAGCAGCTTAGCGGGGTTGGTCTCCTACGAGCAGTACTTC. It translates to CASSLAGLVSYEQYF.

The chain combines TRBV18 with TRBJ2-3, with 13 bases aligning to TRBD2. The CDR3 consists of 17 residues. Germline CDR1 reads KGHSH; CDR2 reads LQKENI. J was trimmed by 3 bases and V by 3 bases; bases with no gene match: 6. CDR3 region: CASSPPGLAGQTDTQYF. For the CDR3, the DNA is TGTGCCAGCTCACCGCCGGGACTAGCGGGACAGACAGATACGCAGTATTTT.

Note on this clone: Relative to the germline gene, one junction end is altered; a read error may explain this. The V and J genes are TRBV7-9 and TRBJ2-5, with D unresolved. This CDR3 is 14 amino acids long. Germline V gene data show CDR1 as SEHNR and CDR2 as FQNEAQ (reference sequence). CDR3 sequence: CASSFNEMGETQYF. The CDR3 nucleotides are TGCGCCAGCAGCTTCAACGAGATGGGAGAGACCCAGTACTTC.